This T cell receptor beta chain stems from a study of cytomegalovirus exposure and HLA in healthy donors. Concerning this clone: The antigen is undetermined.

Samples came from healthy bone marrow donors. With 60 Vbeta and 13 Jbeta primers, the PCR was carried out. The method was immunoSEQ multiplex PCR; TCRdb's version includes in-frame clones alone and lacks a portion of them. Among some 150,000 clones, around 80% were seen once, and the ten largest hold roughly 4.8%. Study-wide points: Sequencing likely produced, as an artifact, a cluster of highly shared sequence variants. In an earlier analysis, in several hundred donors, most V segments appeared productive either ~87% or ~30% of the time. TCR beta sequences reportedly predicted most subjects' HLA-A and HLA-B alleles accurately.

V lost 4 bases and J 4 bases, leaving 17 bases between the germline ends. This CDR3 contains 15 residues. Germline-derived CDR1 and CDR2 are SGHRS and YFSETQ. This receptor was taken from a woman in her 50s in good health and CMV-seropositive. V and J are TRBV5-1 and TRBJ1-1, with a weak D call TRBD1 (5 bases). Sequencing was done on a sample of PBMCs. The CDR3 DNA follows: TGCGCCAGCAGCCCCAATTTGGGGGAGGGCACTGAAGCTTTCTTT. Translated: CASSPNLGEGTEAFF.